The T cell receptor (beta chain) under discussion was sequenced for a study of blood T cell repertoires in COVID-19. Study-level background: COVID-19 samples from acute and convalescent phases originated in the United States, Italy and Spain.

Per the original data handling: Amplification of reference gene primers was used by the study to estimate nucleated cell counts. This table comes from immunoSEQ multiplex PCR, and its TCRdb copy is limited to in-frame clones, with some not included. V, J and clone size are taken as reported in that table, and D and trimming were inferred from the DNA itself. The sample records about 250,000 clones, 88% being singletons. Per the germline V gene, CDR1 is MDHEN and CDR2 is SYDVKM. V shed 3 bases and J shed 1 base, with 6 bases lying between them. This CDR3 contains 13 residues. This chain connects TRBV28 to TRBJ1-1, with D maybe TRBD1 (5 bases). The TCR was taken from a woman in her forties who had recovered from COVID-19. The sample consisted of peripheral blood. This CDR3 is CASSLQGNTEAFF. The CDR3 DNA is TGTGCCAGCAGTTTGCAGGGGAACACTGAAGCTTTCTTT. The full variable domain, its missing parts supplied by reference TRBV28 and TRBJ1-1, is DVKVTQSSRYLVKRTGEKVFLECVQDMDHENMFWYRQDPGLGLRLIYFSYDVKMKEKGDIPEGYSVSREKKERFSLILESASTNQTSMYLCASSLQGNTEAFFGQGTRLTVV.